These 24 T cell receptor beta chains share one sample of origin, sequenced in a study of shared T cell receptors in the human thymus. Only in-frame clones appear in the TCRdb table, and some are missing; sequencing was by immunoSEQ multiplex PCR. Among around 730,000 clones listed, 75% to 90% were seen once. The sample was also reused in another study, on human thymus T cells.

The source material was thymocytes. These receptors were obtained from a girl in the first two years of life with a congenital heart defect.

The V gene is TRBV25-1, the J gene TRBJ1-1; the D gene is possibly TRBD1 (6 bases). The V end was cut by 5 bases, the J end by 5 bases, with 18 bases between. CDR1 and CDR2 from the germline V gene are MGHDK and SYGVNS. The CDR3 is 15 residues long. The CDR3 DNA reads TGTGCCAGCAGTCCCCTCGAGTGGGGGCAAACTGAAGCTTTCTTT. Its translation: CASSPLEWGQTEAFF.

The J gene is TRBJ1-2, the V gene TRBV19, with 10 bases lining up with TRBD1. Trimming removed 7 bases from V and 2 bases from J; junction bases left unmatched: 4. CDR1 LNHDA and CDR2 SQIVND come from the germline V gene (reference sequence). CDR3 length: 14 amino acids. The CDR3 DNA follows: TGTGCCAGTACCACGGGACAGGGGAACTATGGCTACACCTTC. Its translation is CASTTGQGNYGYTF. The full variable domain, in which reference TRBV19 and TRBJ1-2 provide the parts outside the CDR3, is DGGITQSPKYLFRKEGQNVTLSCEQNLNHDAMYWYRQDPGQGLRLIYYSQIVNDFQKGDIAEGYSVSREKKESFPLTVTSAQKNPTAFYLCASTTGQGNYGYTFGSGTRLTVV.

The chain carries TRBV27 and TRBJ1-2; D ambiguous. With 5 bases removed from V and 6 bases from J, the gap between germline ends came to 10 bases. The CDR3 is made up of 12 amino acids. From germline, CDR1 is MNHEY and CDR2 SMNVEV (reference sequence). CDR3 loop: CASSDSRHGYTF. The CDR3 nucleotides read TGTGCCAGCAGTGACTCACGACATGGCTACACCTTC.

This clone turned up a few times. This CDR3 is CASIPPGDSTEAFF. CDR3 nucleotides: TGTGCCAGCATTCCCCCGGGGGATAGCACTGAAGCTTTCTTT. V gene TRBV6-5 combines with J gene TRBJ1-1, with D maybe TRBD1 (5 bases). V was shortened by 7 bases and J by 4 bases, with 16 bases between the two germline ends. The CDR3 consists of 14 residues. Germline V gene sequence: CDR1 MNHEY, CDR2 SVGAGI.

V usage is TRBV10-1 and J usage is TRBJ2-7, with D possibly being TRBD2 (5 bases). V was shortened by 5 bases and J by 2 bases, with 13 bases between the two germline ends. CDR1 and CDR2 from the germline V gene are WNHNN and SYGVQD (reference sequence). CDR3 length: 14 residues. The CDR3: CASSHHRGTYEQYF. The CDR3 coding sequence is TGCGCCAGCAGTCACCACCGGGGAACCTACGAGCAGTACTTC.

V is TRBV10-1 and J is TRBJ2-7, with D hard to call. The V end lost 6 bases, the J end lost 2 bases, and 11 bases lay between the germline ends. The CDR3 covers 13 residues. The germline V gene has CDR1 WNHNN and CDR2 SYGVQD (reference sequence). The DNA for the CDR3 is TGCGCCAGCAGCCAAGACAAACCCTACGAGCAGTACTTC. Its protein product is CASSQDKPYEQYF.

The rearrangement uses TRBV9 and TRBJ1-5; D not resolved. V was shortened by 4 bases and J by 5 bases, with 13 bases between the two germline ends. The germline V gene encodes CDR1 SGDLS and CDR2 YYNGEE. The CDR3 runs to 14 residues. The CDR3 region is CASSPSWEDQPQHF. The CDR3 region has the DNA TGTGCCAGCAGCCCCTCCTGGGAGGATCAGCCCCAGCATTTT.

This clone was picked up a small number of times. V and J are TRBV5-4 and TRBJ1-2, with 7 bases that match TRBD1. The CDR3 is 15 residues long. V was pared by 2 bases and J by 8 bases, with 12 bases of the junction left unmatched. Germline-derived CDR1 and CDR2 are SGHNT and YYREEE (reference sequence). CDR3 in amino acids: CASSLPHEGAGGYTF. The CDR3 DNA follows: TGTGCCAGCAGCTTACCTCATGAGGGGGCAGGAGGCTACACCTTC.

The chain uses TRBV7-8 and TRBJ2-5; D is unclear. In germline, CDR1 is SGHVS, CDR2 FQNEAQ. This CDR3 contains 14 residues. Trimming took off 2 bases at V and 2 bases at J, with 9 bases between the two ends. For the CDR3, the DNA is TGTGCCAGCAGCTTATCGGTACAGCAAGAGACCCAGTACTTC. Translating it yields CASSLSVQQETQYF. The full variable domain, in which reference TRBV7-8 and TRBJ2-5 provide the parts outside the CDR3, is GAGVSQSPRYKVAKRGQDVALRCDPISGHVSLFWYQQALGQGPEFLTYFQNEAQLDKSGLPSDRFFAERPEGSVSTLKIQRTQQEDSAVYLCASSLSVQQETQYFGPGTRLLVL.

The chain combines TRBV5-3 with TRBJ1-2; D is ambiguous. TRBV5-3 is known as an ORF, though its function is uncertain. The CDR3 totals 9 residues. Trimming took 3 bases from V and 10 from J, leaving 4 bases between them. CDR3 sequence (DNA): TGTGCCAGAAGCTCCAACTACACCTTC. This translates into CARSSNYTF.

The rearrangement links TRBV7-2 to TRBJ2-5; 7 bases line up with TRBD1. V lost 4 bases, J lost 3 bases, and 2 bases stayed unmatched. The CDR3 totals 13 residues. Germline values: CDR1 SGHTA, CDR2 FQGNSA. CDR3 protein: CASSSQGEETQYF. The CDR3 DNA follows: TGTGCCAGCAGCTCCCAGGGGGAAGAGACCCAGTACTTC. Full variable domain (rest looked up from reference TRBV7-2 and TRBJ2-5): GAGVSQSPSNKVTEKGKDVELRCDPISGHTALYWYRQSLGQGLEFLIYFQGNSAPDKSGLPSDRFSAERTGGSVSTLTIQRTQQEDSAVYLCASSSQGEETQYFGPGTRLLVL.

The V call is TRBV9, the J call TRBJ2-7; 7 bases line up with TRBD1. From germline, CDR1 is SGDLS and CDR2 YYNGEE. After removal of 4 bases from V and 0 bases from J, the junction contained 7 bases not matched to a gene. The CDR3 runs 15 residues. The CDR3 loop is CASSLGQDLSYEQYF. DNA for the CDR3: TGTGCCAGCAGCCTCGGACAGGACCTCTCCTACGAGCAGTACTTC.

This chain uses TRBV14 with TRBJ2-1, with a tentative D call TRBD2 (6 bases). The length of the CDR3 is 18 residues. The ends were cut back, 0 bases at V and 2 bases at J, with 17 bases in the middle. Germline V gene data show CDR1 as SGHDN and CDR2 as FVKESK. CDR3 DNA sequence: TGTGCCAGCAGCCAAGAAGAAGATGGGACTTTCACCTACAATGAGCAGTTCTTC. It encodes CASSQEEDGTFTYNEQFF.

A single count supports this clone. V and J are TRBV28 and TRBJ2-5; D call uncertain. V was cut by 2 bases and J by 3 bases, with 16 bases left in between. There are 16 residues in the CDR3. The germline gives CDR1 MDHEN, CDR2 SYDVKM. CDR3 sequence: CASSLAEIPPEETQYF. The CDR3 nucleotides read TGTGCCAGCAGTTTAGCTGAGATCCCCCCTGAAGAGACCCAGTACTTC.

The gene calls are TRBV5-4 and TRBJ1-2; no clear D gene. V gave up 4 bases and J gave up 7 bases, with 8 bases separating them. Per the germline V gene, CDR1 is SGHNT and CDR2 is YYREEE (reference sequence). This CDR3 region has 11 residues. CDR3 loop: CASSLNSGYTF. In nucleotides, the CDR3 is TGTGCCAGCAGCCTCAATAGTGGCTACACCTTC. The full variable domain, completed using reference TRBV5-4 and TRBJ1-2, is ETGVTQSPTHLIKTRGQQVTLRCSSQSGHNTVSWYQQALGQGPQFIFQYYREEENGRGNFPPRFSGLQFPNYSSELNVNALELDDSALYLCASSLNSGYTFGSGTRLTVV.

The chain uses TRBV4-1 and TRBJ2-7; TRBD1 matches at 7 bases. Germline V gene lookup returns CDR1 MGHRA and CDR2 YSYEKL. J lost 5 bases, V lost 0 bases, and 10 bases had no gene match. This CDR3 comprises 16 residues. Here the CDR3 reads CASSQDATGVTNEQYF. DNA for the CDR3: TGCGCCAGCAGCCAAGATGCCACAGGGGTAACGAACGAGCAGTACTTC.

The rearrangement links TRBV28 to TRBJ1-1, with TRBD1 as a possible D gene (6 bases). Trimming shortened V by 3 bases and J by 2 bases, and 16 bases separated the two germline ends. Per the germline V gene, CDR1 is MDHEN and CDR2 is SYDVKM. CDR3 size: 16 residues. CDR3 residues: CASSFEAGARNTEAFF. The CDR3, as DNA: TGTGCCAGCAGTTTTGAGGCAGGGGCGCGAAACACTGAAGCTTTCTTT.

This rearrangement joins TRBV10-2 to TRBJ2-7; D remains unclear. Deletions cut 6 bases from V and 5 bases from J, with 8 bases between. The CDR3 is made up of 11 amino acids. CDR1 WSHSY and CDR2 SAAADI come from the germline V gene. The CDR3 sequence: CASRSLNEQYF. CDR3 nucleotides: TGCGCCAGCAGGAGTCTTAACGAGCAGTACTTC.

This CDR3 is CASSRGTSGVAFYEQYF. The CDR3 nucleotides read TGTGCCAGCAGTCGGGGGACTAGCGGGGTAGCATTCTACGAGCAGTACTTC. The chain uses TRBV2 and TRBJ2-7; TRBD2 matches at 13 bases. Germline CDR1 is SNHLY and CDR2 is FYNNEI. The CDR3 consists of 17 residues. Losses at the gene ends were 5 bases for V and 3 bases for J; bases not matched to a gene: 10. The complete variable domain, with remaining parts taken from reference TRBV2 and TRBJ2-7, reads EPEVTQTPSHQVTQMGQEVILRCVPISNHLYFYWYRQILGQKVEFLVSFYNNEISEKSEIFDDQFSVERPDGSNFTLKIRSTKLEDSAMYFCASSRGTSGVAFYEQYFGPGTRLTVT.

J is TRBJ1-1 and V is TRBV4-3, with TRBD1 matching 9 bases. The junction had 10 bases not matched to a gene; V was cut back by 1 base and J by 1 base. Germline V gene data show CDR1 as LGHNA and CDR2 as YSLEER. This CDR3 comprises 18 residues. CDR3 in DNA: TGCGCCAGCAGCCAAGTCCGGGACAGGGACATGGAGAACACTGAAGCTTTCTTT. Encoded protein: CASSQVRDRDMENTEAFF.

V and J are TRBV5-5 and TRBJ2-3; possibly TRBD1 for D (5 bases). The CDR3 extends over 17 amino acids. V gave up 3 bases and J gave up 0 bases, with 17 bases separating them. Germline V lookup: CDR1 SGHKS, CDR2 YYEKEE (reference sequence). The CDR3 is CASSSLVTVFSTDTQYF. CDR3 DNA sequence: TGTGCCAGCAGCTCCCTCGTGACAGTATTTAGCACAGATACGCAGTATTTT. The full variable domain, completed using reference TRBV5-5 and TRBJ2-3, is DAGVTQSPTHLIKTRGQQVTLRCSPISGHKSVSWYQQVLGQGPQFIFQYYEKEERGRGNFPDRFSARQFPNYSSELNVNALLLGDSALYLCASSSLVTVFSTDTQYFGPGTRLTVL.

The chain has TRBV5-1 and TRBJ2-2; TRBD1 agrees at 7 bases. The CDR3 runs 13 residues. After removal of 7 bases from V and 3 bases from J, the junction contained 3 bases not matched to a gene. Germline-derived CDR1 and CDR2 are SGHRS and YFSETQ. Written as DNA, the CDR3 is TGCGCCAGCGACAGGGATGACACCGGGGAGCTGTTTTTT. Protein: CASDRDDTGELFF.

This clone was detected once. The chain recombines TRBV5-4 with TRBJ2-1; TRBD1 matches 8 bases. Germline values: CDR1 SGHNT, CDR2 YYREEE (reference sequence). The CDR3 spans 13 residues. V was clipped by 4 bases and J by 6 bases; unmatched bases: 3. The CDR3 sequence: CASSLQGANEQFF. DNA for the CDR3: TGTGCCAGCAGCCTGCAGGGGGCCAATGAGCAGTTCTTC.

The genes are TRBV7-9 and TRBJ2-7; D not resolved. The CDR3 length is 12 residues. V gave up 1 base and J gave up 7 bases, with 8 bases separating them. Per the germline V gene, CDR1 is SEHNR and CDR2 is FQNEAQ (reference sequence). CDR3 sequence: CASSLEVREQYF. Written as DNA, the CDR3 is TGTGCCAGCAGCTTAGAGGTGAGGGAGCAGTACTTC.